Following are 9 T cell receptor beta chains from one sample sequenced in a study of T cells in Graves' hyperthyroidism and ophthalmopathy (dated by TCRdb to between 2018 and 2021). Library creation used multiplex PCR. TCRdb shows the sequencer as Illumina HiSeq 2000. TCR beta CDR3 regions were amplified from RNA transcripts. A first-round RT-PCR of the TCR CDR3 used the HTBI primer set with the Qiagen OneStep RT-PCR kit. Through fastp at Q25 and MiXCR, TCRdb rebuilt clones from the public reads, retaining in-frame beta chains. Rows matching on CDR3 protein sequence are summarized as one entry with the most common DNA and genes. The sample yields around 340,000 distinct CDR3 sequences; approximately 13% were counted once. The ten most abundant clones make up about 26% of the sample. The sample was blood. The source of these receptors is a young woman with Graves' hyperthyroidism.

The chain is built from TRBV18 and TRBJ1-1; no definite D call. The CDR3 loop spans 13 amino acids. The V gene's germline CDR1 is KGHSH and CDR2 LQKENI. V dropped 6 bases and J dropped 3 bases, with 11 bases sitting between them. The CDR3 region has the DNA TGTGCCAGCTCCCCCTTCGAGGACACTGAAGCTTTCTTT. Residues: CASSPFEDTEAFF.

This clonotype has a handful of counts. The chain links TRBV7-9 to TRBJ1-1; D not certain. From germline, CDR1 is SEHNR and CDR2 FQNEAQ (reference sequence). The CDR3 is 14 amino acids. The ends were cut back, 1 base at V and 1 base at J, with 7 bases in the middle. CDR3 region: CASSLDEPNTEAFF. The DNA of the CDR3 is TGTGCCAGCAGCTTAGACGAGCCGAACACTGAAGCTTTCTTT.

This clonotype occurred a few times. The chain joins TRBV5-5 to TRBJ1-4; D gene uncertain. CDR3 size: 13 residues. Trimming removed 0 bases at V and 8 bases at J, with 8 bases between. Germline V gene data show CDR1 as SGHKS and CDR2 as YYEKEE (reference sequence). CDR3 sequence: CASSLVRGEKLFF. CDR3 sequence (DNA): TGTGCCAGCAGCTTGGTTCGAGGAGAAAAACTGTTTTTT.

This clonotype was recorded many times. This rearrangement joins TRBV10-2 to TRBJ2-1; D not resolved. The CDR3 sequence is 17 residues long. The V end was cut by 3 bases, the J end by 0 bases, with 15 bases between. Germline CDR1 is WSHSY and CDR2 is SAAADI. As DNA, the CDR3 is TGCGCCAGCAGTGACCCCGCGCAGCCAAGCTCCTACAATGAGCAGTTCTTC. This gives the protein CASSDPAQPSSYNEQFF.

Only a few counts were recorded for this clonotype. The chain uses TRBV9 and TRBJ1-1; TRBD1 matches 10 bases. The V segment lost 0 bases and the J segment 1 base; nucleotides outside the gene matches: 0. Germline-derived CDR1 and CDR2 are SGDLS and YYNGEE. The CDR3 runs to 15 residues. The DNA of the CDR3 is TGTGCCAGCAGCGTAGGACAGGGGGCGAACACTGAAGCTTTCTTT. It yields the protein CASSVGQGANTEAFF.

Ten or more counts support this clonotype. The chain carries TRBV7-2 and TRBJ1-1; a possible D gene is TRBD1 (6 bases). The V end was cut by 7 bases, the J end by 1 base, with 16 bases between. The length of the CDR3 is 15 residues. Germline CDR1 is SGHTA and CDR2 is FQGNSA. CDR3 amino acids: CASTPSGGRNTEAFF. The CDR3 region has the DNA TGTGCCAGCACCCCGTCGGGGGGCAGGAACACTGAAGCTTTCTTT.

This rearrangement joins TRBV2 to TRBJ1-5, with D possibly being TRBD1 (5 bases). This CDR3 region has 14 residues. V was cut by 5 bases and J by 4 bases, with 12 bases left in between. Germline CDR1 is SNHLY and CDR2 is FYNNEI. CDR3 protein: CASSKGGTNQPQHF. In DNA, the CDR3 is TGTGCCAGCAGTAAGGGAGGGACTAATCAGCCCCAGCATTTT.

This clonotype has only a few counts. V gene TRBV6-1 combines with J gene TRBJ2-3; TRBD1 matches 7 bases. The germline gives CDR1 MNHNS, CDR2 SASEGT. This CDR3 has 15 amino acids. After removal of 3 bases from V and 4 bases from J, the junction contained 7 bases not matched to a gene. DNA of the CDR3: TGTGCCAGCAGTGACGGGCAGGGGGTGGCAGATACGCAGTATTTT. It yields the protein CASSDGQGVADTQYF.

V usage is TRBV20-1 and J usage is TRBJ2-2; perhaps D is TRBD1 or TRBD2 (5 bases each). Germline CDR1 is DFQATT and CDR2 is SNEGSKA (reference sequence). The CDR3 loop spans 14 amino acids. CDR3 sequence: CGSEGPSNTGELFF. The DNA of the CDR3 is TGCGGATCAGAGGGACCTTCGAACACCGGGGAGCTGTTTTTT.